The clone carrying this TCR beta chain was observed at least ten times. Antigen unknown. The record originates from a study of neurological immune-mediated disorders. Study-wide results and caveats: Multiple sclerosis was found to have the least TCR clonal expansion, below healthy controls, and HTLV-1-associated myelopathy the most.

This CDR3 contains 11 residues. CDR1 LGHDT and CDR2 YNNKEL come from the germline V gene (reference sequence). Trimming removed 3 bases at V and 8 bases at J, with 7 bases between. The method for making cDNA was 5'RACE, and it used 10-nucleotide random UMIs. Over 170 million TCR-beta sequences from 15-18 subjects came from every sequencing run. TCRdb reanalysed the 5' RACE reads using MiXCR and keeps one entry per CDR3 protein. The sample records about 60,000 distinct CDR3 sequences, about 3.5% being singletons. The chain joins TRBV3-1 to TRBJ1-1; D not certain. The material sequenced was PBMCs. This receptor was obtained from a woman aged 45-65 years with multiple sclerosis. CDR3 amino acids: CASSQAGEAFF. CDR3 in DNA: TGTGCCAGCAGCCAGGCTGGAGAAGCTTTCTTT.